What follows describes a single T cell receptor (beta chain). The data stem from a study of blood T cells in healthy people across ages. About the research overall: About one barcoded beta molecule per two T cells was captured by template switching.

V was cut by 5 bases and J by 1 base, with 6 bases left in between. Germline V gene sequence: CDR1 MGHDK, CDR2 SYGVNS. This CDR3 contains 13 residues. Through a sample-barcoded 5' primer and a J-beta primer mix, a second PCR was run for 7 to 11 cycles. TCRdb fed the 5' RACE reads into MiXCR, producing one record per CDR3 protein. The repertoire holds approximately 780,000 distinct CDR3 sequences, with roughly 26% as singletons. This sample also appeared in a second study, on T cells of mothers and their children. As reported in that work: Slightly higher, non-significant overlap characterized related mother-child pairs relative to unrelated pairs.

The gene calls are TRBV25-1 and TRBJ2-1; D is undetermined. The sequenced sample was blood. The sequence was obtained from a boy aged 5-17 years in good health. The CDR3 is CASSSLSYNEQFF. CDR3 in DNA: TGTGCCAGCAGTTCGCTTTCCTACAATGAGCAGTTCTTC. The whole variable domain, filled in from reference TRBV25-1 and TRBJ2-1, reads EADIYQTPRYLVIGTGKKITLECSQTMGHDKMYWYQQDPGMELHLIHYSYGVNSTEKGDLSSESTVSRIRTEHFPLTLESARPSHTSQYLCASSSLSYNEQFFGPGTRLTVL.